These T cell receptor beta chains were read from a single sample in a study of blood T cell repertoires in COVID-19. Libraries were prepared by immunoSEQ multiplex PCR; TCRdb keeps only in-frame clonotypes and omits some of them. This sample has a few hundred thousand clones; 80% to 95% occur once, and the top ten carry around 18%. Sequencing was done on a sample of PBMCs or T cells enriched from blood (not recorded which). The receptor set was obtained from a woman in her twenties or thirties who had recovered from COVID-19. CDR3s include the opening cysteine and the closing phenylalanine or tryptophan. Each record gives: J gene, V gene, CDR3 protein.

>TRBJ1-2|TRBV21-1
CASSKYSFYGYTF
>TRBJ2-7|TRBV27
CASSLGLIGSVDYEQYF
>TRBJ1-3|TRBV6-5
CASSPGQAYTIYF
>TRBJ1-4|TRBV5-1
CASSLESGKGEKLFF
>TRBJ1-1|TRBV4-1
CASSQVGPGGEDTEAFF
>TRBJ1-4|TRBV9
CASSSTDTTNEKLFF
>TRBJ1-1|TRBV18
CASSPQANTEAFF
>TRBJ1-1|TRBV4-3
CASSQEVSRNTEAFF
>TRBJ2-1|TRBV5-4
CASTLTSGGKQVNEQFF
>TRBJ1-1|TRBV2
CASSADRGNEAFF
>TRBJ2-2|TRBV19
CASSQGVWTGDTGELFF
>TRBJ1-5|TRBV6-5
CASRSDRYSNQPQHF
>TRBJ1-3|TRBV5-4
CASSREYGNTIYF
>TRBJ2-3|TRBV11-2
CASSLGTSGSTDTQYF
>TRBJ1-1|TRBV3-1/TRBV3-2
CASSQEVGHPNTEAFF
>TRBJ2-3|TRBV18
CASSPTSIAGASTDTQYF
>TRBJ2-7|TRBV5-4
CASSPDRGNYEQYF
>TRBJ2-7|TRBV9
CASSQEVSYEQYF
>TRBJ1-1|TRBV25-1
CASQTSSGQGKIESEAFF
>TRBJ2-7|TRBV14
CASSHTGQAYEQYF
>TRBJ2-7|TRBV4-3
CASSRAGGFEQYF
>TRBJ1-1|TRBV6-6
CASSLATGNTEAFF
>TRBJ2-2|TRBV21-1
CASSKPTNTGELFF
>TRBJ1-6|TRBV5-1
CASSLGQGVDSPLHF
>TRBJ1-2|TRBV2
CARQTGQGSNYGYTF
>TRBJ2-7|TRBV5-1
CASSLAGGVGGEQYF
>TRBJ2-1|TRBV6-5
CASTLGGGVLNEQFF
>TRBJ2-6|TRBV7-2
CASSQQGSAGANVLTF
>TRBJ2-2|TRBV28
CATSGGGLGTGELFF
>TRBJ2-2|TRBV7-9
CASSSRMTGELFF